These T cell receptor beta chains were read from a single sample in a study of T-cell memory formation after mild COVID-19. Each CDR3 protein gets one entry after TCRdb re-called the 5' RACE reads with MiXCR. Of around 250,000 distinct CDR3 sequences listed, just over 15% are singletons. Source material: PBMCs or a T cell subset sorted from them (not recorded which). The receptors shown here come from an adult woman who had mild COVID-19 (a few samples of this study predate the infection). Cell type and time point are not known. Each CDR3 is given with its conserved first and last residue. D genes are given only for firm matches. The size entry is marked missing in some rows and otherwise reads once, few, many or a size class.

TRBV5-1,many,.,TRBJ2-1,CASSRGSSYNEQFF,TGCGCCAGCAGCCGGGGGAGCTCCTACAATGAGCAGTTCTTC
TRBV5-1,.,TRBD1,TRBJ2-5,CASSSTPGQRETQYF,TGCGCCAGCAGCTCAACACCGGGACAGAGGGAGACCCAGTACTTC
TRBV29-1,.,.,TRBJ2-2,CSASLNTGELFF,TGCAGCGCATCACTGAACACCGGGGAGCTGTTTTTT
TRBV5-1,many,TRBD2,TRBJ2-7,CASSHLAGGPSYEQYF,TGCGCCAGCAGCCACCTAGCGGGAGGGCCCTCCTACGAGCAGTACTTC
TRBV4-3,few,.,TRBJ2-6,CASSRKTPRAGVPSGANVLTF,TGCGCCAGCAGCCGCAAAACTCCACGGGCAGGGGTTCCCTCTGGGGCCAACGTCCTGACTTTC
TRBV6-1,few,.,TRBJ2-1,CASSAQSQFF,TGTGCCAGCAGCGCGCAAAGTCAGTTCTTC
TRBV24-1,.,.,TRBJ1-2,CATSSAAFYGYTF,TGTGCCACCAGTTCGGCGGCCTTCTATGGCTACACCTTC
TRBV29-1,.,.,TRBJ2-1,CSIDKLGKQFF,TGCAGCATAGACAAGCTTGGGAAGCAGTTCTTC
TRBV7-9,few,.,TRBJ2-1,CASSLTVSEQFF,TGTGCCAGCAGCTTAACCGTGAGTGAGCAGTTCTTC
TRBV7-9,few,TRBD1,TRBJ2-7,CASSLAGRGLTEQYF,TGTGCCAGCAGCTTAGCCGGCAGGGGGCTCACCGAGCAGTACTTC
TRBV5-1,many,.,TRBJ2-3,CASSFILTDTQYF,TGCGCCAGCAGCTTTATTTTGACAGATACGCAGTATTTT
TRBV24-1,few,.,TRBJ2-3,CATSDPGLLDTQYF,TGTGCCACCAGTGATCCCGGACTATTAGATACGCAGTATTTT
TRBV12-3/TRBV12-4,.,.,TRBJ2-1,CASSFRLSGEEFF,TGTGCCAGCAGCTTCCGACTTAGCGGAGAGGAGTTCTTC
TRBV6-5,.,.,TRBJ1-6,CASSYSNSVNSPLHF,TGTGCCAGCAGTTACTCAAACAGTGTTAATTCACCCCTCCACTTT
TRBV6-5,.,.,TRBJ1-3,CASRTRFSGNTIYF,TGTGCCAGCAGAACGAGGTTCTCTGGAAACACCATATATTTT
TRBV24-1,few,TRBD2,TRBJ2-3,CATSDLPGLAGASTDTQYF,TGTGCCACCAGTGACCTACCGGGACTAGCGGGAGCTAGCACAGATACGCAGTATTTT
TRBV7-8,few,TRBD2,TRBJ2-1,CASSLDTRTSGRNEQFF,TGTGCCAGCAGCTTAGATACAAGGACTAGCGGAAGGAATGAGCAGTTCTTC
TRBV19,few,.,TRBJ2-1,CASSKKHSTYNEQFF,TGTGCCAGTAGTAAGAAACACTCTACCTACAATGAGCAGTTCTTC
TRBV5-5,few,.,TRBJ1-2,CASSLVQRPYGYTF,TGTGCCAGCAGCTTGGTCCAGAGGCCCTATGGCTACACCTTC
TRBV7-8,.,.,TRBJ2-3,CASSSRPPGVSTDTQYF,TGTGCCAGCAGCTCCCGTCCCCCAGGGGTTAGCACAGATACGCAGTATTTT
TRBV7-8,many,.,TRBJ2-1,CASSFEVRNEQFF,TGTGCCAGCAGCTTCGAAGTGAGGAATGAGCAGTTCTTC
TRBV9,.,.,TRBJ2-7,CASSVAVGAHEQYF,TGTGCCAGCAGCGTCGCGGTAGGGGCCCACGAGCAGTACTTC
TRBV29-1,few,.,TRBJ2-5,CSVGASQNGETQYF,TGCAGCGTTGGGGCTAGCCAAAACGGGGAGACCCAGTACTTC
TRBV4-2,.,TRBD2,TRBJ2-5,CASSQFSGASQETQYF,TGTGCCAGCAGCCAGTTTAGCGGGGCAAGTCAAGAGACCCAGTACTTC
TRBV6-2/TRBV6-3,few,TRBD2,TRBJ2-5,CASSQPAGAGTQYF,TGTGCCAGCAGTCAACCAGCGGGAGCAGGGACCCAGTACTTC
TRBV12-3/TRBV12-4,.,.,TRBJ2-5,CASSLLGQGSARETQYF,TGTGCCAGCAGCTTGTTGGGCCAGGGTTCAGCACGAGAGACCCAGTACTTC
TRBV7-2,.,TRBD2,TRBJ2-7,CASSLWAGDEQYF,TGTGCCAGCAGCTTATGGGCGGGAGACGAGCAGTACTTC
TRBV3-1,.,TRBD2,TRBJ2-3,CASSQDGLATDTQYF,TGTGCCAGCAGCCAAGATGGACTAGCGACAGATACGCAGTATTTT
TRBV7-2,few,.,TRBJ1-5,CASSLETENQPQHF,TGTGCCAGCAGCTTAGAGACAGAGAATCAGCCCCAGCATTTT
TRBV20-1,.,TRBD1,TRBJ1-2,CSAKGQGARGYTF,TGCAGTGCTAAGGGACAGGGGGCCAGAGGCTACACCTTC
TRBV12-3/TRBV12-4,.,.,TRBJ1-3,CASSITEDTIYF,TGTGCCAGCAGTATAACCGAGGACACCATATATTTT
TRBV20-1,.,.,TRBJ2-7,CSARQSGATYEQYF,TGCAGTGCTAGACAGTCAGGGGCTACCTACGAGCAGTACTTC
TRBV20-1,few,.,TRBJ2-1,CSARDEVDNEQFF,TGCAGTGCTAGAGATGAGGTTGACAATGAGCAGTTCTTC
TRBV4-2,.,.,TRBJ1-3,CASSLTGDGNTIYF,TGTGCCAGCAGCCTTACGGGGGACGGAAACACCATATATTTT
TRBV2,.,.,TRBJ2-3,CASTALDTQYF,TGTGCCAGCACGGCGTTGGATACGCAGTATTTT
TRBV6-5,.,TRBD2,TRBJ2-7,CASRTDGLGYEQYF,TGTGCCAGCAGAACCGATGGACTAGGGTACGAGCAGTACTTC
TRBV12-3/TRBV12-4,.,.,TRBJ2-7,CASSLRNHWEQYF,TGTGCCAGCAGTTTACGAAATCACTGGGAGCAGTACTTC
TRBV5-6,few,.,TRBJ2-1,CASSWDHRSGYNEQFF,TGTGCCAGCAGCTGGGACCACCGATCGGGTTACAATGAGCAGTTCTTC
TRBV18,many,.,TRBJ2-5,CASSFAGETQYF,TGTGCCAGCTCATTTGCGGGAGAGACCCAGTACTTC
TRBV4-3,.,.,TRBJ2-5,CASSQGARSETQYF,TGCGCCAGCAGCCAAGGCGCCCGCTCGGAGACCCAGTACTTC
TRBV7-9,few,TRBD1,TRBJ2-3,CASSPLRTGEMGTDTQYF,TGTGCCAGCAGCCCCCTCCGGACAGGGGAGATGGGCACAGATACGCAGTATTTT
TRBV5-8,few,.,TRBJ1-6,CASSGETRYNSPLHF,TGTGCCAGCAGCGGGGAGACACGATATAATTCACCCCTCCACTTT
TRBV4-2,few,.,TRBJ1-2,CASSQEGDKGNYGYTF,TGTGCCAGCAGCCAAGAAGGGGACAAAGGAAACTATGGCTACACCTTC
TRBV5-1,.,TRBD2,TRBJ2-7,CASSLGPTSGKGSYEQYF,TGCGCCAGCAGCTTGGGACCGACTAGCGGGAAGGGGTCCTACGAGCAGTACTTC
TRBV5-1,.,TRBD2,TRBJ2-1,CASSFDPGLAANEQFF,TGCGCCAGCAGCTTTGATCCGGGACTAGCGGCCAATGAGCAGTTCTTC
TRBV2,.,TRBD2,TRBJ2-7,CASRSGGRSYEQYF,TGTGCCAGCAGGTCGGGGGGGAGGTCCTACGAGCAGTACTTC
TRBV29-1,few,.,TRBJ2-7,CSAGGPGAYEQYF,TGCAGCGCTGGAGGGCCAGGGGCCTACGAGCAGTACTTC
TRBV6-5,few,TRBD1,TRBJ1-2,CASSPRQGTNYGYTF,TGTGCCAGCAGTCCCCGACAGGGAACAAACTATGGCTACACCTTC
TRBV24-1,.,TRBD2,TRBJ2-1,CATSDFSGADNEQFF,TGTGCCACCAGTGATTTTAGCGGGGCTGACAATGAGCAGTTCTTC
TRBV3-1,.,.,TRBJ1-2,CASSPGEGEKWTF,TGTGCCAGCAGCCCCGGGGAGGGGGAGAAGTGGACCTTC
TRBV18,many,TRBD2,TRBJ2-1,CASSILAGGSNEQFF,TGTGCCAGCTCAATCTTAGCGGGAGGTAGTAATGAGCAGTTCTTC
TRBV3-1,.,TRBD1,TRBJ2-2,CASRGTGTNTGELFF,TGTGCCAGCAGGGGGACAGGGACGAACACCGGGGAGCTGTTTTTT
TRBV12-3/TRBV12-4,few,.,TRBJ1-2,CASSLRAITPAYGYTF,TGTGCCAGCAGTTTAAGGGCAATCACCCCCGCCTATGGCTACACCTTC
TRBV6-1,.,.,TRBJ1-1,CASSGQLIGTEAFF,TGTGCCAGCAGTGGACAGCTCATTGGCACTGAAGCTTTCTTT